The next 5 T cell receptor beta chains were all read from a single sample in a study of neurological immune-mediated disorders. TCRdb called the 5' RACE reads again in MiXCR, with one record for every CDR3 protein. The sample holds approximately 41,000 distinct CDR3 sequences, more than 14% seen once. Specimen: CD4+ T cells from blood. These receptors came from a woman aged 55-69 years with HTLV-1-associated myelopathy (HAM/TSP).

This clonotype was recorded many times. The chain has TRBV7-9 and TRBJ2-7, with D hard to call. V gave up 4 bases and J gave up 6 bases, with 13 bases separating them. The CDR3 extends over 13 amino acids. The germline gives CDR1 SEHNR, CDR2 FQNEAQ (reference sequence). The CDR3 coding sequence is TGTGCCAGCAGCTCCTCCGAAGGGTCCGAGCAGTACTTC. Its protein is CASSSSEGSEQYF.

The J gene is TRBJ2-3, the V gene TRBV5-1; D is tentatively TRBD1 or TRBD2 (6 bases each). V was clipped by 4 bases and J by 5 bases, with 23 bases between them. The CDR3 runs to 17 residues. Germline assignment: CDR1 SGHRS and CDR2 YFSETQ. The DNA of the CDR3 is TGCGCCAGCAGCCCGGATGGGGGGCATATGGAGGGAGATACGCAGTATTTT. It encodes CASSPDGGHMEGDTQYF.

This clonotype was seen repeatedly, ten times or more. The rearrangement joins TRBV20-1 to TRBJ2-7; 7 nucleotides match TRBD1. Germline trimming cut 0 bases from V and 1 base from J; bases unmatched to any gene: 12. The germline V gene encodes CDR1 DFQATT and CDR2 SNEGSKA (reference sequence). The CDR3 contains 17 residues. The CDR3 nucleotides read TGCAGTGCTAGAGATCTCCGAGGGACAGTTTTTTCCTACGAGCAGTACTTC. As protein: CSARDLRGTVFSYEQYF.

J is TRBJ2-5 and V is TRBV27, with D tentatively TRBD2 (5 bases). The CDR3 is 15 residues long. Trimming took 8 bases from V and 1 from J, leaving 17 bases between them. From germline, CDR1 is MNHEY and CDR2 SMNVEV (reference sequence). Here the CDR3 DNA reads TGTGCCAGCCGCCTGAGGCCGGGATTCCAAGAGACCCAGTACTTC. Its protein product is CASRLRPGFQETQYF.

This clonotype was picked up many times. The chain combines TRBV4-1 with TRBJ1-6; D not certain. V was clipped by 4 bases and J by 10 bases, with 17 bases between them. Germline values: CDR1 MGHRA, CDR2 YSYEKL. The CDR3 extends over 15 amino acids. As DNA, the CDR3 is TGCGCCAGCAGCCCCTTTAGGAAATCCGGCTCACCCCTCCACTTT. Translating gives CASSPFRKSGSPLHF.